The T cell receptor (beta chain) described here comes from a study of cytomegalovirus exposure and HLA in healthy donors (dated by TCRdb to 2016 to 2017). Study-level background: In an earlier analysis of around 540 of the donors, less than 350 Gb of sequence data and approximately 120 million unique TCR beta sequences from 180 million or so T cells were reported. Typing coverage varied by locus: roughly 629-640 donors for A, B, C, DRB1 and DQB1; more than 500 for DQA1; about 590 for DPA1; approximately 470 for DPB1. An early release that covered some 630 HLA-typed donors contained approximately 300 gigabases of sequencing data and 75 million to 100 million unique TCR sequences. Genome-wide SNP genotypes for about 65% of the 666 donors were used in a later genetic analysis, which treated that subset as a discovery cohort. The genetic ancestry cluster associated with self-reported Caucasian donors included 80% to 90% of the roughly 400 genotyped donors. Every repertoire in the discovery cohort had been generated on one and the same sequencing platform. The study aimed to test whether signatures of past pathogen exposure could be identified by cataloging public T cell receptors. Donor age, sex, ethnicity and CMV serostatus were compiled together with the repertoire data. HLA typing covered class I and class II loci at four-digit resolution. Among around 400 genotyped donors of the cohort, an average of approximately 240,000 unique TCR beta nucleotide sequences was sequenced per donor, of which roughly 17% were non-productive. Besides the first cohort of 666 subjects, a separate validation cohort made up of 90 to 150 different subjects was used. In an earlier analysis of 587 of the donors, high-throughput TCR beta sequencing was used to judge whether each TCR beta V gene segment behaved as functional or pseudogenic. Rather than drawing on any new phenotypic data, the later analysis identified candidate immune exposures from TCR beta sequences and the way those sequences occurred across donors. Because of strong linkage in the cohort, five DR-DQ haplotypes were treated as single units for association and clustering. A later analysis re-analyzed previously published TCR beta repertoires from approximately 670 donors and added high-resolution HLA genotyping to study TCR occurrence patterns. To predict cytomegalovirus infection status, the study combined high-throughput TCR immunosequencing, statistical association of individual TCRs with disease status, and machine learning. The T cell repertoires of several hundred subjects were profiled by immunosequencing and related to cytomegalovirus serostatus.

The full study reports these points: The classifier was reported to diagnose cytomegalovirus status with high specificity and sensitivity in both the original cohort and the validation cohort. A later analysis found that TCR association rates varied across HLA loci, with DRB1 alleles showing the most associated TCRs and HLA-C alleles the fewest. Assigning TCR associations to individual alleles was difficult when HLA alleles, especially DR and DQ, strongly co-occurred. Correlated functional status among segregating V segments might be attributable to linkage disequilibrium, but an unknown experimental factor could not be ruled out. According to a later analysis, most CMV-associated TCR beta chains appeared to be HLA-restricted, and the HLA associations seemed to be driven largely by CMV exposure. The authors suggested that the approach could potentially be extended to other disease states and immunological phenotypes. A cluster of highly shared sequence variants was judged likely to be a technical artifact of the sequencing pipeline. In a later analysis, several top co-occurrence clusters were reported to appear linked to parvovirus B19, influenza, CMV and Epstein-Barr virus. Because counts were too low, approximately 18 rarely observed V segments, including chromosome 9 orphons, were excluded from the earlier analysis of some 590 of the donors. In vitro tests confirmed that three of the cytomegalovirus-associated TCR beta chains recognize cytomegalovirus antigens. In a later analysis, HLA-associated TCR beta chains were found to be more clonally expanded and to have lower generation probabilities than equally common non-associated chains. This cohort had only TCR beta chains sequenced, and the lack of alpha or paired-chain data limited which features could be detected. The presence/absence analyses assumed that sequencing depth was roughly uniform across donors, and that assumption may not be true. In a later analysis, 16,951 TCR beta sequences were associated with specific HLA alleles at a false discovery rate of 0.05. CMV serostatus was the only immune exposure information available for the cohort. In an earlier analysis of approximately 590 of the donors, most TCR beta V segments appeared in productive rearrangements about 87% or about 30% of the time, broadly matching IMGT annotations. Because the 87-base-pair reads could not distinguish some IMGT-functional V segments, including TRBV6-2 and TRBV6-3, those segments were excluded. While some public TCRs were present in many individuals, most TCR sequences turned up only very rarely across donors. In a later genetic analysis, a missense DCLRE1C variant was associated with V-gene and J-gene trimming of TCR beta chains, and the association was replicated in an independent cohort. The study gave a list of about 150 TCR beta chains associated with cytomegalovirus. According to a later genetic analysis, donors in an Asian-associated ancestry cluster had fewer N-insertions in productive TCRs than the approximately 610-donor mean. Because HLA typing was missing for some donors at each locus, association tests included only the typed subset. A further reported finding was that TCR beta sequences accurately predicted the HLA-A and HLA-B alleles for most subjects in the first cohort.

The germline V gene (reference sequence) yields SEHNR for CDR1 and FQNEAQ for CDR2. A distance of 11 bases separates the germline ends of V and J, which lose 5 bases and 4 bases respectively. The CDR3 goes from the cysteine to the phenylalanine over 13 residues. Left in the record is the CDR3 DNA by itself, 39 bases read in frame from the first base. Library generation was performed with the immunoSEQ multiplex PCR assay. A mixture of 60 forward primers for TCR Vbeta segments and 13 reverse primers for TCR Jbeta segments was used in the multiplex PCR. Amplification of the CDR3 region of rearranged TCR beta genes was performed with a multiplex PCR assay on genomic DNA. Amplified TCR beta libraries were sequenced as 87-base-pair reads on the Illumina HiSeq System. In the authors' own workflow: In a later analysis, approximately 74 million unique TCR beta chains were counted across the 650 to 700 repertoires, and roughly 11 million of these chains were shared by at least two donors. Raw reads were error-corrected and collapsed into unique sequences by a nearest-neighbor algorithm in which closely related sequences were merged to remove PCR and sequencing errors. V, D and J gene segments were assigned by aligning CDR3 sequences to IMGT reference sequences. For a sequence to be retained, at least a six-nucleotide match to both a V gene segment and a J gene segment was required. A rearrangement counted as productive if the CDR3 had no stop codons and remained in frame with V and J, and every other rearrangement counted as non-productive. CDR3 was defined by IMGT convention, running from the second conserved V-encoded cysteine to the conserved J-encoded phenylalanine. The earlier analysis of about 590 of the donors excluded sequences that lacked an unambiguous match to a single V gene segment. In an earlier analysis of a few hundred of the donors, a V segment was called functional when productive rearrangements were above 56.7%, and segregating when the standard deviation between donors exceeded 5%. A statistical classification framework was built to diagnose cytomegalovirus status from the catalog of TCR beta chain sequences. In a later analysis, V and J genes were assigned by comparing TCR nucleotide sequences against IMGT/GENE-DB human TR gene sequences. The TCRdist pipeline was used in a later analysis to assign CDR3 sequences and most-parsimonious VDJ recombination scenarios. A later analysis defined each TCR beta chain by its CDR3 amino acid sequence plus V-gene family, and excluded reads lacking a unique V-gene family. To address suspected cross-contamination and a sequencing artifact, a later analysis removed around 600 highly shared, low-generation-probability nucleotide sequences. In a later analysis, a clonal expansion index was calculated for each public chain from normalized within-repertoire ranks of inferred template counts. A later analysis computed generation probabilities with a VDJ recombination model fitted to out-of-frame rearrangements, and checked the results against IGoR. In a later analysis, hypergeometric tests were used to score TCR-TCR, TCR-HLA and TCR-CMV co-occurrence, with a repertoire-size bias correction applied to TCR pairs. In a later analysis, false discovery rates were estimated by permuting HLA or CMV assignments 20 times. In a later analysis, co-occurring TCRs were grouped using DBSCAN, and TCRdist sequence similarity was added for clustering within HLA-allele-positive subsets. Repertoires with fewer than 30,000 or more than 120,000 public chains were left out of co-occurrence clustering, as were five repertoires with anomalous nucleotide sharing. Here the immuneACCESS table is served through TCRdb, limited to in-frame sequences with V and J called. Missing clones are a known gap in these copies; in checked studies unresolved V genes cover under half, and the rest lacks a known reason. Clonal size and the V and J genes are those of that table, whereas D and trimming came from the DNA. The sample has roughly 200,000 clones on record, approximately 80% of them singletons. The ten most abundant clones make up roughly 3.1% of the sample.

The cohort consisted of some 730 healthy bone marrow donors. At the time of sampling, every cohort member was nominally healthy, though immune exposures that went unrecorded were likely present. The donor was CMV seropositive and was included in the group of 300 or so seropositive cohort members. Every donor gave a peripheral blood sample, and the peripheral blood mononuclear cells from that sample were used for TCR beta sequencing. The Qiagen DNeasy Blood Extraction Kit was used to extract genomic DNA from the blood cell samples. Points on this clone: This clone's antigen is unknown. No clone much larger than this one lies a single base away; base qualities are absent.

The chain couples TRBV7-9 to TRBJ1-1; D gene: possibly TRBD1, on 5 matching bases. The material sequenced was PBMCs. The TCR comes from a man in his forties or fifties in good health and CMV-seropositive. CDR3 loop: CASSLEGSTEAFF. Here is the DNA: TGTGCCAGCAGCCTGGAGGGGAGCACTGAAGCTTTCTTT.